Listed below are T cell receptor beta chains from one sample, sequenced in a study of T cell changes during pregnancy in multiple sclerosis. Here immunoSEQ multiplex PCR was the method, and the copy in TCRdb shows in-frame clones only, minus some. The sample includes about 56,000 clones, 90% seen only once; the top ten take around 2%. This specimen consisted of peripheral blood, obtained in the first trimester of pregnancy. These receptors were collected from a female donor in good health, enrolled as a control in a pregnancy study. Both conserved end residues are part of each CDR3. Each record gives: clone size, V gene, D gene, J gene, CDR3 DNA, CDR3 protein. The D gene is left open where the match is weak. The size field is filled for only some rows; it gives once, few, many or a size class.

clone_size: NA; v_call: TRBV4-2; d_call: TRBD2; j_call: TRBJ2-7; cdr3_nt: TGTGCCAGCAGCCAAGAAAGCGGGAGCTCTCACGAGCAGTACTTC; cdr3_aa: CASSQESGSSHEQYF
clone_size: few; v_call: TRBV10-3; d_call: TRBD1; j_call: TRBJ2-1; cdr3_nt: TGTGCCATCAGATCCCAACCCGGGACAGGGGGCTCGGTAGCCTACAATGAGCAGTTCTTC; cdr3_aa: CAIRSQPGTGGSVAYNEQFF
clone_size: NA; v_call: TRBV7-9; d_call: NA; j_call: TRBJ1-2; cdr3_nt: TGTGCCAGCACCATCGGGACAATAAATGGCTACACCTTC; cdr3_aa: CASTIGTINGYTF
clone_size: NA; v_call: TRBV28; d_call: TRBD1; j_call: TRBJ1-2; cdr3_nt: TGTGCCAGCAGTTACTTGACAGGGGGCGACTATGGCTACACCTTC; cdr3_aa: CASSYLTGGDYGYTF
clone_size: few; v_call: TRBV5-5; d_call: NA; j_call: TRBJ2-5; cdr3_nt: TGTGCCAGCAGCTTGCTTCACCAAGAGACCCAGTACTTC; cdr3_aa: CASSLLHQETQYF
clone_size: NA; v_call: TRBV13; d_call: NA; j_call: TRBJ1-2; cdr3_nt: TGTGCCAGCAGCCTCCGGACAGCGATCTATGGCTACACCTTC; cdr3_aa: CASSLRTAIYGYTF
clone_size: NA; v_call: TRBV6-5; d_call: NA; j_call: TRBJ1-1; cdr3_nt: TGTGCCAGCTCAGGGTACTTGAACACTGAAGCTTTCTTT; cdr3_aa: CASSGYLNTEAFF
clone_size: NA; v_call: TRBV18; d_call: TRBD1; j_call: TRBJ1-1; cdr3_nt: TGTGCCAGCTCACCCTACCGGGACAGGGGATGGGCTTTCTTT; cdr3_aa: CASSPYRDRGWAFF
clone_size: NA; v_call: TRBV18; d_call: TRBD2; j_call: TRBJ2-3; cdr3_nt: TGTGCCAGCTCACCACCTAGCGGGAGAGGCACAGATACGCAGTATTTT; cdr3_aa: CASSPPSGRGTDTQYF
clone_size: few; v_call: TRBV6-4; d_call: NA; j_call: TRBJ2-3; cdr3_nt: TGTGCCAGCAGTGAGGGTGCCGTTGGGGGGACAGATACGCAGTATTTT; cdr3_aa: CASSEGAVGGTDTQYF
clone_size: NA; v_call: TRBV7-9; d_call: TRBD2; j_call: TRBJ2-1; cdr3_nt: TGTGCCAGCAGCGTCACAGTAGCGGGAAACTACAATGAGCAGTTCTTC; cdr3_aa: CASSVTVAGNYNEQFF
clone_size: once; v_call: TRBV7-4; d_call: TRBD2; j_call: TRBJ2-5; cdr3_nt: TGTGCCAGCAGCAACCGCCCGGCGGGAGCTGGGGAGACCCAGTACTTC; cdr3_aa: CASSNRPAGAGETQYF
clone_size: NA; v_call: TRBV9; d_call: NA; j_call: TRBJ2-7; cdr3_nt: TGTGCCAGCAGCGTAGGGGGGGAGCAATACGAGCAGTACTTC; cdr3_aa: CASSVGGEQYEQYF
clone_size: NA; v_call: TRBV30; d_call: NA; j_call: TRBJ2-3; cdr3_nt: TGTGCCTCAGGGGGGAACACAGATACGCAGTATTTT; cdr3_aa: CASGGNTDTQYF
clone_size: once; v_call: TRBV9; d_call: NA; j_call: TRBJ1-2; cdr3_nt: TGTGCCAGCAGCCCCGGGGGGGGCTACACCTTC; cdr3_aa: CASSPGGGYTF
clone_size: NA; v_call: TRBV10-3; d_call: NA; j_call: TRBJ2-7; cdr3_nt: TGTGCCATCACAGAGACAGGTTCCTACGAGCAGTACTTC; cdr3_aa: CAITETGSYEQYF
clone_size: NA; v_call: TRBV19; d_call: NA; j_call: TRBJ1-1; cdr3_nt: TGTGCCAGTAGTGGCCGTCGCACAGTGAACACTGAAGCTTTCTTT; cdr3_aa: CASSGRRTVNTEAFF
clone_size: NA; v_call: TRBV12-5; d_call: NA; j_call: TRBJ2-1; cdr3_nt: TGTGCTAGTGGTCGGGACTCCGCCTACAATGAGCAGTTCTTC; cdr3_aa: CASGRDSAYNEQFF
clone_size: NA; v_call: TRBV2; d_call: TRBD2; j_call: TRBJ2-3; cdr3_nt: TGTGCCAGCAGTAAAGGACTAGCGGGGGGCCTATATACGCAGTATTTT; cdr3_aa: CASSKGLAGGLYTQYF
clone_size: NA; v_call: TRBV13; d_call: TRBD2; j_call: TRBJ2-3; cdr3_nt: TGTGCCAGCAGCTTTAGTGGACTAGCGGTCACAGATACGCAGTATTTT; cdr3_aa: CASSFSGLAVTDTQYF
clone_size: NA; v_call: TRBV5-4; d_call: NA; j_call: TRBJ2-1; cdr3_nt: TGTGCCAGCAGCACGGGGGACCCTTACAATGAGCAGTTCTTC; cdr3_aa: CASSTGDPYNEQFF
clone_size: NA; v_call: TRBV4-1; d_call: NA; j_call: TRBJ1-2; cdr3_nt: TGCGCCAGCAGCCAATCGCTTATCACTAGGGTCGACGATGGCTACACCTTC; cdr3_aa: CASSQSLITRVDDGYTF
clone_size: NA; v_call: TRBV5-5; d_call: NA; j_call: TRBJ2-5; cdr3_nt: TGTGCCAGCAGCACCGGGAAGACCCAGTACTTC; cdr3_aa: CASSTGKTQYF
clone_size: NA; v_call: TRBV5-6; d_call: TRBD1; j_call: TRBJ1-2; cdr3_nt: TGTGCCAGCAGCCTAGGACAGGCTTGGGGCTACACCTTC; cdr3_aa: CASSLGQAWGYTF
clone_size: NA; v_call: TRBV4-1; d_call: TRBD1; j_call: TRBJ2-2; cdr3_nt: TGCGCCAGCAGCCACACCGGGACAGGGGGGGCCGGGGAGCTGTTTTTT; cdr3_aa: CASSHTGTGGAGELFF
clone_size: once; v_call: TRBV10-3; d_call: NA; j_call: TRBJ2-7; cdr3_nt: TGTGCCATCAGTACCCATTGGGCAGGGCGCTCCTACGAGCAGTACTTC; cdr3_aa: CAISTHWAGRSYEQYF
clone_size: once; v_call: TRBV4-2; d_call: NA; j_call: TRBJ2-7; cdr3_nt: TGTGCCAGCAGCCAAGAATCTGTTGGGGGGTTCTACGAGCAGTACTTC; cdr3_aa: CASSQESVGGFYEQYF
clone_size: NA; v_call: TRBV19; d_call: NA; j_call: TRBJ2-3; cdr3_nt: TGTGCCAGTTCCGGCGGGGCGGGATTCAGTGAGGATACGCAGTATTTT; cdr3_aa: CASSGGAGFSEDTQYF